The present T cell receptor (beta chain) was sequenced within a study of cytomegalovirus exposure and HLA in healthy donors. A word on this clone: Its ends do not fully match the called genes, so a read error is possible.

Every donor was a healthy person donating bone marrow. This CDR3 comprises 11 residues. CDR1 and CDR2 (germline): SEHNR, FQNEAQ (reference sequence). PCR employed 60 Vbeta and 13 Jbeta primers. Profiled with immunoSEQ multiplex PCR; TCRdb holds only in-frame clones, not every one. The data hold about 95,000 clones, with roughly 79% observed a single time. This clonotype was sampled from a woman in her 70s in good health and CMV-seropositive. The rearrangement links TRBV7-9 to TRBJ1-1, with a possible D match to TRBD1 (5 bases). Material for sequencing was PBMCs. The CDR3 coding sequence is TGTTCCAGCAGCTTAACAGGAGAAGCTTTCTTT. Amino acids: CSSSLTGEAFF.